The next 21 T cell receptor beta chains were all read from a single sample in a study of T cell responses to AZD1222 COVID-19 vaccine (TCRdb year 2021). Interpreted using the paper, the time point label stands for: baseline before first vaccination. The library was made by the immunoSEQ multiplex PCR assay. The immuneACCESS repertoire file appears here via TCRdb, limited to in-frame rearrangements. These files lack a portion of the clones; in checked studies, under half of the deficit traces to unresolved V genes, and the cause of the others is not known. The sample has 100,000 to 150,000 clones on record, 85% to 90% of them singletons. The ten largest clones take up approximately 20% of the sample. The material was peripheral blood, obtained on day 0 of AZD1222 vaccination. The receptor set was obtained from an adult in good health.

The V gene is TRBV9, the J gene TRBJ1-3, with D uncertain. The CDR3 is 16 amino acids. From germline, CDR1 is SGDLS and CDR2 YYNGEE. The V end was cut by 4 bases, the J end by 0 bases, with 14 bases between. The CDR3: CASSPRAVSSGNTIYF. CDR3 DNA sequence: TGTGCCAGCAGCCCCCGGGCCGTCAGCTCTGGAAACACCATATATTTT.

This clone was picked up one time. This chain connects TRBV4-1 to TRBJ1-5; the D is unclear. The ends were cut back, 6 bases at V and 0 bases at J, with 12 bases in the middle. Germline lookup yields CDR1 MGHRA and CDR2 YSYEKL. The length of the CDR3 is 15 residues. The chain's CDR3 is CASRSWLGSNQPQHF. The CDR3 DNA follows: TGCGCCAGCAGGTCTTGGCTGGGTAGCAATCAGCCCCAGCATTTT.

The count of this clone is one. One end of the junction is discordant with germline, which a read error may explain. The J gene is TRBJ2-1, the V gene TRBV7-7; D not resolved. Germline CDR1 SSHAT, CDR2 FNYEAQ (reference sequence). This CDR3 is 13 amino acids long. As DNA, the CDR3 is TGTGCTAGCAGCTTAGGCACCCTCAATGAGCAGTTCTTC. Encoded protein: CASSLGTLNEQFF.

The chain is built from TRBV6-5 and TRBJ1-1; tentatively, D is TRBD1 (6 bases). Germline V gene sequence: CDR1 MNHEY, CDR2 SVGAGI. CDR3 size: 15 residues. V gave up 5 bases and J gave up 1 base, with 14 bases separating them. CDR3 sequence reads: CASSPPGGANTEAFF. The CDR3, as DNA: TGTGCCAGCAGTCCCCCCGGGGGGGCGAACACTGAAGCTTTCTTT.

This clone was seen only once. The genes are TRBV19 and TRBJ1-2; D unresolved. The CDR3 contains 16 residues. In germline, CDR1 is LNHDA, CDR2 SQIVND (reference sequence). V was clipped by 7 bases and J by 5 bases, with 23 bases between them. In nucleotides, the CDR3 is TGTGCCAGTACAAATTTGCGCGTCAACGGTTTGTATGGCTACACCTTC. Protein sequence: CASTNLRVNGLYGYTF.

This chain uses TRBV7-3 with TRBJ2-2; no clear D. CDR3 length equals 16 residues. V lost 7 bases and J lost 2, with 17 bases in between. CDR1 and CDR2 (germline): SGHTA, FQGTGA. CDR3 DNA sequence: TGTGCCAGCAAGCAGCACCCTAGAGCAAACACCGGGGAGCTGTTTTTT. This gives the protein CASKQHPRANTGELFF.

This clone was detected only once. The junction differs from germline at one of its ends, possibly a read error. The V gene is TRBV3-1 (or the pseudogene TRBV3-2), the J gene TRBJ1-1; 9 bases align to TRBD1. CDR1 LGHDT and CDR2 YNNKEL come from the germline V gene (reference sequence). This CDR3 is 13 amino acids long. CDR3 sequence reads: CASSQSPGQGPLF. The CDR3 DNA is TGTGCCAGCAGCCAATCACCGGGACAGGGCCCCCTTTTT.

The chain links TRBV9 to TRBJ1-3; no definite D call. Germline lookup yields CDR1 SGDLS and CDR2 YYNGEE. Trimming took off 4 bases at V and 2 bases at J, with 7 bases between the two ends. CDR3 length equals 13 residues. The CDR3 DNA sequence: TGTGCCAGCAGCCATCCAACTGGAAACACCATATATTTT. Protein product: CASSHPTGNTIYF.

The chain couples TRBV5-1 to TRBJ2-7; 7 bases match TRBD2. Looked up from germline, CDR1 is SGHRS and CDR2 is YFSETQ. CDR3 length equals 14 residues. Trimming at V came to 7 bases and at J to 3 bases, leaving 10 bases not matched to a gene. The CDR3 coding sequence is TGCGCCAGCCACCCAACGGGGGGTGACTACGAGCAGTACTTC. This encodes CASHPTGGDYEQYF.

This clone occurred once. The CDR3 loop is CASSLEGTPLHF. The DNA for the CDR3 is TGTGCCAGCAGCTTGGAAGGAACACCCCTCCACTTT. J is TRBJ1-6 and V is TRBV5-6, with unresolved D. Germline lookup yields CDR1 SGHDT and CDR2 YYEEEE. The CDR3 sequence is 12 residues long. Deletions cut 0 bases from V and 11 bases from J, with 6 bases between.

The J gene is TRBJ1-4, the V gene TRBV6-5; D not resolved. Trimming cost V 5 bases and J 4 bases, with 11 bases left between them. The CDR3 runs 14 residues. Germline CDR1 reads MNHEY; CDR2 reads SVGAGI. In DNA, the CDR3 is TGTGCCAGCAGTCTTCAGGCTTTTAATGAAAAACTGTTTTTT. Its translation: CASSLQAFNEKLFF.

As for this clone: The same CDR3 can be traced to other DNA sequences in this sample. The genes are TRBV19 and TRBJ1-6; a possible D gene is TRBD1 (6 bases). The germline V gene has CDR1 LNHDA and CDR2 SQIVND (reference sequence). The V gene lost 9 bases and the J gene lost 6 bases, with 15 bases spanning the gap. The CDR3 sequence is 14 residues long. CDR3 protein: CASRPGDLNSPLHF. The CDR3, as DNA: TGTGCCAGCAGGCCAGGGGACCTTAATTCACCCCTCCACTTT.

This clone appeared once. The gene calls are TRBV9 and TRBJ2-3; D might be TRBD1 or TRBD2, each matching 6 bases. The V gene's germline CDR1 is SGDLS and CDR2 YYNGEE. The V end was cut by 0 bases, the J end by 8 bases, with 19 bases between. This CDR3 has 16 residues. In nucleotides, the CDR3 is TGTGCCAGCAGCGTAGACGGGGGCGTTCGCGTTGGTACGCAGTATTTT. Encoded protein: CASSVDGGVRVGTQYF.

CDR3 nucleotide sequence: TGTGCCAGCAGCCCCCGGGACAGTTTGTGGAATTCACCCCTCCACTTT. It encodes CASSPRDSLWNSPLHF. V gene TRBV28 combines with J gene TRBJ1-6; 7 bases are a match to TRBD1. CDR3 size: 16 residues. Germline CDR1 reads MDHEN; CDR2 reads SYDVKM. The J segment lost 7 bases and the V segment lost 6 bases, leaving 12 bases of the junction unmatched.

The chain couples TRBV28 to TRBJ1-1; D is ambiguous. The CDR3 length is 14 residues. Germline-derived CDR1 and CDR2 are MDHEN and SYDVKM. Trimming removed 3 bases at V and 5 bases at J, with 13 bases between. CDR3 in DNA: TGTGCCAGCAGTTTGGGAAAAGGAAGGACTGAAGCTTTCTTT. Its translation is CASSLGKGRTEAFF.

The CDR3 loop reads CASSMQAASYNEQFF. CDR3 nucleotide sequence: TGTGCCAGTAGTATGCAGGCGGCTTCCTACAATGAGCAGTTCTTC. The chain employs TRBV19 and TRBJ2-1; D gene unclear. Germline V gene sequence: CDR1 LNHDA, CDR2 SQIVND (reference sequence). This CDR3 contains 15 residues. V was pared by 3 bases and J by 1 base, with 10 bases between. The full variable domain, in which reference TRBV19 and TRBJ2-1 provide the parts outside the CDR3, is DGGITQSPKYLFRKEGQNVTLSCEQNLNHDAMYWYRQDPGQGLRLIYYSQIVNDFQKGDIAEGYSVSREKKESFPLTVTSAQKNPTAFYLCASSMQAASYNEQFFGPGTRLTVL.

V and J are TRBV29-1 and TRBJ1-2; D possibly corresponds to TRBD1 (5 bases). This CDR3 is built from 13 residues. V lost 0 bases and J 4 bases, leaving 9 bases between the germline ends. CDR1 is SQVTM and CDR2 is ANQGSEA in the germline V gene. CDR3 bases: TGCAGCGTTGAAGAGCGGACATCCTATGGCTACACCTTC. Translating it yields CSVEERTSYGYTF.

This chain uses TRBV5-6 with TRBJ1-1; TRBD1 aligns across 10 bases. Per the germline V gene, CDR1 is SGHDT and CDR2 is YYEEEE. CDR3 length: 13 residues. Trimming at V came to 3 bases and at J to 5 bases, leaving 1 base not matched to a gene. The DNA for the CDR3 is TGTGCCAGCAGCTGGACAGGGGGAACTGAAGCTTTCTTT. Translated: CASSWTGGTEAFF.

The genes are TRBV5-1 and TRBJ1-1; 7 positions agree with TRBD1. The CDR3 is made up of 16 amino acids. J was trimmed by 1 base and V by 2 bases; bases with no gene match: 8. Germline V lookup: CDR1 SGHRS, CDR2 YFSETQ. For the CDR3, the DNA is TGCGCCAGCAGCTTACAGGGGATGGTGGGGAACACTGAAGCTTTCTTT. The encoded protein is CASSLQGMVGNTEAFF.

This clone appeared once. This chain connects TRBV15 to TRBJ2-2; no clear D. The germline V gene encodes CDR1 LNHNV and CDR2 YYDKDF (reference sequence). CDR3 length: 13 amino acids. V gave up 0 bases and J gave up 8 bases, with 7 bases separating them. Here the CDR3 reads CATSRDLKGELFF. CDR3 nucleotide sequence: TGTGCCACCAGCAGAGATTTGAAGGGGGAGCTGTTTTTT.

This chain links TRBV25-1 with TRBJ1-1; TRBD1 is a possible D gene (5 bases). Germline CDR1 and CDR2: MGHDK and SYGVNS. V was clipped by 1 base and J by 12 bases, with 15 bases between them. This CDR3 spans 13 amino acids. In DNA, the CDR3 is TGTGCCAGCAGTGAATTCGAAGGGCAGGGAACTTTCTTT. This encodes CASSEFEGQGTFF.